This T cell receptor (beta chain) was identified during a study of yellow fever vaccine responses in identical twins. Overall study results and limits: Twins' vaccine T cell response reportedly gave the appearance of partial convergence and partial personalization.

As for this clonotype: Its antigen is not known.

This CDR3 region has 15 residues. Trimming removed 5 bases from V and 9 bases from J; junction bases left unmatched: 7. Per the germline V gene, CDR1 is SGHDN and CDR2 is FVKESK. TCRdb re-called the RT-PCR reads with MiXCR, one entry per CDR3 protein. Counted here are over 10,000 distinct CDR3 sequences, 80% to 90% occurring once; the ten biggest clones make up roughly 1.8%. The origin of this receptor is a woman aged 18-35 years who received the yellow fever vaccine. The V and J genes are TRBV14 and TRBJ2-1; 13 positions agree with TRBD2. Specimen: T cells from blood (PBMCs), unsorted or a sorted subset (not recorded which), collected before or after yellow fever vaccination (not recorded which). The CDR3: CASSKATSGRTEQFF. As DNA, the CDR3 is TGTGCCAGCAGCAAAGCGACTAGCGGGAGGACTGAGCAGTTCTTC.